This TCR beta chain was sequenced for a study of blood T cell repertoires in COVID-19. Looking at the study overall: Researchers got acute and convalescent COVID-19 samples from the United States, Italy and Spain. From T cells, B-cell-depleted T cells, or PBMCs came the material, which was cDNA or gDNA.

The CDR3 sequence is 16 residues long. V lost 0 bases and J 5 bases, leaving 16 bases between the germline ends. Germline V lookup: CDR1 LNHDA, CDR2 SQIVND (reference sequence). In the authors' methods: For nucleated cells, counts were estimated from reference gene primer amplification. TCRdb's copy holds only in-frame clones and misses some; the assay was immunoSEQ multiplex PCR. V and J calls and clone size follow that table, whereas D and trimming were derived from the DNA. The sample shows 180,000 or so clones, approximately 91% of them seen only once. V is TRBV19 and J is TRBJ1-2, with a tentative D call TRBD1 (6 bases). This TCR came from a man aged 18 to 35 with active or convalescent COVID-19. Sequenced sample: peripheral blood. The CDR3 sequence is CASSIDPTGSNYGYTF. In DNA, the CDR3 is TGTGCCAGTAGTATAGATCCCACAGGGTCGAATTATGGCTACACCTTC.